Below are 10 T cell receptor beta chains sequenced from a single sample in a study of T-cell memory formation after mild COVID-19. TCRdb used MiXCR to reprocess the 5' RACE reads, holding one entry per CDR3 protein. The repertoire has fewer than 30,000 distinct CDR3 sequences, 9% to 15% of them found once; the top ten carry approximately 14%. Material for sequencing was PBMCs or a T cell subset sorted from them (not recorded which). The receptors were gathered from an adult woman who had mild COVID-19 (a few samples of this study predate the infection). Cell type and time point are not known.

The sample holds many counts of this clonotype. The CDR3 is CAWKRSPRGTQYF. The CDR3 bases are TGTGCCTGGAAGCGGAGCCCAAGGGGTACGCAGTATTTT. The chain joins TRBV30 to TRBJ2-3; D possibly uses TRBD1 or TRBD2 (5 bases each). Per germline, CDR1 GTSNPN and CDR2 SVGIG (reference sequence). Between the trimmed V and J ends, which lost 4 bases and 8 bases, there was a span of 16 bases. CDR3 length: 13 residues. Supplemented by reference TRBV30 and TRBJ2-3, the full variable domain reads SQTIHQWPATLVQPVGSPLSLECTVEGTSNPNLYWYRQAAGRGLQLLFYSVGIGQISSEVPQNLSASRPQDRQFILSSKKLLLSDSGFYLCAWKRSPRGTQYFGPGTRLTVL.

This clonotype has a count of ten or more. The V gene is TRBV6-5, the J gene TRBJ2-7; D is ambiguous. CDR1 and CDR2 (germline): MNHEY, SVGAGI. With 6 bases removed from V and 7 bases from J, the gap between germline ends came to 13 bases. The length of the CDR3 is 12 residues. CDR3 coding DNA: TGTGCCAGCAGCGTACCCCTGGGAGAGCAGTACTTC. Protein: CASSVPLGEQYF.

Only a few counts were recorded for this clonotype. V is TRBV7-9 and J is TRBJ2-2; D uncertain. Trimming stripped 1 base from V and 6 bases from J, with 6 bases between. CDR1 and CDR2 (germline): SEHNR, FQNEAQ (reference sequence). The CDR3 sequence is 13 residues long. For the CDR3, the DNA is TGTGCCAGCAGCTTAGAAAGGTCCGGGGAGCTGTTTTTT. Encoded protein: CASSLERSGELFF.

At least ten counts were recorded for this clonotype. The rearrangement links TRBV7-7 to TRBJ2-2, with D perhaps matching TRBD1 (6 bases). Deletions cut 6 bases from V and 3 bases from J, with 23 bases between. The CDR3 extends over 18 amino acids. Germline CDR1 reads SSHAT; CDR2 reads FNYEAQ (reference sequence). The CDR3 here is CASSRAREGEVDTGELFF. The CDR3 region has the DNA TGTGCCAGCAGTAGGGCAAGAGAGGGGGAAGTGGACACCGGGGAGCTGTTTTTT.

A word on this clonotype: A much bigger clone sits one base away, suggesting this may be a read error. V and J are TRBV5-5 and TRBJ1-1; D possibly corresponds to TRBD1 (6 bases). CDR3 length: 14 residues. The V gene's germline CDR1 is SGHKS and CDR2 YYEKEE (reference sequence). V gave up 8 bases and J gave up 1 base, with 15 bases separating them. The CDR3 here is CARSRVGANTEAFF. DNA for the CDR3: TGTGCCAGAAGCCGGGTGGGGGCGAACACTGAAGCTTTCTTT.

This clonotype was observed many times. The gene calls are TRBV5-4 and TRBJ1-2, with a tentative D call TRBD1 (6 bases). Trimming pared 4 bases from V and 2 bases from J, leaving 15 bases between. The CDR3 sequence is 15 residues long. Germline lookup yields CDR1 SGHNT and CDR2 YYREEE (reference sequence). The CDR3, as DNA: TGTGCCAGCAGCCGGCCAGGGGCGCAGAACTATGGCTACACCTTC. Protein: CASSRPGAQNYGYTF.

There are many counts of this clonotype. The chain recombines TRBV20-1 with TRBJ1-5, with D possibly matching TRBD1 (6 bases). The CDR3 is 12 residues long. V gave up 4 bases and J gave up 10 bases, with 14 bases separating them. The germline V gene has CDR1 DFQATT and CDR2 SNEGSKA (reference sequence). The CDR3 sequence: CSANRDISPQHF. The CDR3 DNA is TGCAGTGCTAACCGGGACATAAGTCCCCAGCATTTT.

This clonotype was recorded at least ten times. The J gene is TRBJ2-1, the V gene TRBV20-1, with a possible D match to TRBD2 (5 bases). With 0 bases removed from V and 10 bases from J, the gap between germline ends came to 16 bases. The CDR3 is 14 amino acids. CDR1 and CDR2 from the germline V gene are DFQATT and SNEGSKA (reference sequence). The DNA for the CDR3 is TGCAGTGCTAGAGAGCGGGTCCGAGGCACGGAGCAGTTCTTC. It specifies CSARERVRGTEQFF.

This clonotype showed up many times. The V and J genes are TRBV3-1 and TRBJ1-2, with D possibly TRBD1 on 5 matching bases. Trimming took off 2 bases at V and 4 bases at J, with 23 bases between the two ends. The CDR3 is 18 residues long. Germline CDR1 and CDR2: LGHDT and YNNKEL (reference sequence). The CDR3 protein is CASSQLPGPGNPSYGYTF. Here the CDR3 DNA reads TGTGCCAGCAGCCAACTACCGGGGCCAGGGAACCCGTCCTATGGCTACACCTTC.

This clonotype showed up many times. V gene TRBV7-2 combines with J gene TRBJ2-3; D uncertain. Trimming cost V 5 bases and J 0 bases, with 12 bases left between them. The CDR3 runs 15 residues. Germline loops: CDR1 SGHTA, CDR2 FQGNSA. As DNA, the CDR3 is TGTGCCAGCAGCCCGCAGGCCCGTAGCACAGATACGCAGTATTTT. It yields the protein CASSPQARSTDTQYF.